This T cell receptor (beta chain) was observed in a study of cytomegalovirus exposure and HLA in healthy donors. Study-level points and caveats: A few CMV-associated chains were confirmed in vitro to be specific for CMV antigens. Most sequenced TCRs were rare (though some public TCRs occurred in many donors). Altogether, more than 150 TCR beta chains were recorded as cytomegalovirus-associated.

On this clone: Its antigen is as yet unknown.

This CDR3 region has 15 residues. Germline V lookup: CDR1 MDHEN, CDR2 SYDVKM. V dropped 4 bases and J dropped 2; count of bases not matched to a gene: 5. Assay used: immunoSEQ multiplex PCR; TCRdb lists only in-frame clones, some missing. The sample gives 200,000 to 250,000 clones, roughly 84% of which show up once; approximately 2% is in the top ten. Sequences were obtained from PBMCs. This receptor was identified in a woman aged 18-29 years in good health and CMV-seropositive. J is TRBJ2-7 and V is TRBV28; the match to TRBD2 covers 10 bases. CDR3 residues: CASSSRTSGTYEQYF. CDR3 coding DNA: TGTGCCAGCAGTTCCCGGACTAGCGGTACCTACGAGCAGTACTTC. The full variable domain, rest sourced from reference TRBV28 and TRBJ2-7, is DVKVTQSSRYLVKRTGEKVFLECVQDMDHENMFWYRQDPGLGLRLIYFSYDVKMKEKGDIPEGYSVSREKKERFSLILESASTNQTSMYLCASSSRTSGTYEQYFGPGTRLTVT.